This TCR beta chain was observed in a study of Ad26.COV2.S vaccination and SARS-CoV-2 variants. Study-level background: Dosing was one shot or two shots 56 days apart. Whole-study findings and limits: With respect to non-spike TCR breadth, vaccine and placebo recipients were similar. Breadth, reportedly substantial, characterized the spike-specific CD8+ and CD4+ T cell responses after vaccination.

This clone was counted a single time. Its antigen is undetermined. As for treatment: some 20 received Ad26.COV2.S at low or high dose, single or two shots; five or six received placebo; per-sample allocation not given. Collection of samples fell on day 63 after the first vaccine or placebo injection. The administered vaccine (an Ad26 vector) expressed Wuhan-strain SARS-CoV-2 spike. Clones were sequenced by immunoSEQ multiplex PCR, and TCRdb holds only the in-frame ones, with some missing. The sample has hundreds of thousands of clones; roughly 91% are singletons. This clonotype was obtained from a person between 18 and 65 years old who received the Ad26.COV2.S COVID-19 vaccine or a placebo. This specimen consisted of peripheral blood, obtained in a trial of Ad26.COV2.S vaccine versus placebo.

The CDR3, as DNA: TGTGCCAGCAGCTTAGGGGGTTCTAATCGAATAGTGGGAAACACCATATATTTT. Translated, it gives CASSLGGSNRIVGNTIYF. The gene calls are TRBV7-9 and TRBJ1-3; no clear D. The CDR3 has 18 amino acids. V shed 1 base and J shed 4 bases, with 20 bases lying between them. CDR1 SEHNR and CDR2 FQNEAQ come from the germline V gene (reference sequence). Full variable domain (remainder filled in from reference TRBV7-9 and TRBJ1-3): DTGVSQNPRHKITKRGQNVTFRCDPISEHNRLYWYRQTLGQGPEFLTYFQNEAQLEKSRLLSDRFSAERPKGSFSTLEIQRTEQGDSAMYLCASSLGGSNRIVGNTIYFGEGSWLTVV.